Listed below are T cell receptor beta chains from one sample, sequenced in a study of blood T cell repertoires in COVID-19. Profiling relied on immunoSEQ multiplex PCR, and the TCRdb table lists in-frame clones only, not all of them. The table has 35,000 to 45,000 clones, roughly 77% seen once. Sequencing used peripheral blood. These receptor sequences come from a human donor in a cohort sampled during active or convalescent COVID-19. The donor label of this sample is uncertain. The CDR3 runs from the conserved cysteine through the conserved F or W. Fields, in order: clone size, V gene, D gene, J gene, CDR3 protein, CDR3 DNA. The D gene is left open where the match is weak. Expanded clones are given a class, and other clones once, few, many or no size at all.

>NA|TRBV18|NA|TRBJ1-4
CASSTSGGGNGKLFF
TGTGCCAGCTCAACTTCAGGAGGAGGAAATGGAAAACTGTTTTTT
>NA|TRBV20-1|TRBD2|TRBJ2-1
CSARGGNEQFF
TGCAGTGCTAGGGGGGGGAATGAGCAGTTCTTC
>NA|TRBV6-5|NA|TRBJ2-3
CASSGGRYTDTQYF
TGTGCCAGCAGCGGGGGACGGTACACAGATACGCAGTATTTT
>NA|TRBV21-1|NA|TRBJ2-7
CASSKVCQKQYF
TGTGCCAGCAGCAAAGTGTGCCAGAAGCAGTACTTC
>few|TRBV7-9|NA|TRBJ2-1
CASSTPGARQFF
TGTGCCAGCAGCACTCCGGGAGCTAGGCAGTTCTTC
>NA|TRBV13|NA|TRBJ1-5
CASSFLRQLDQPQHF
TGTGCCAGCAGCTTTTTGAGACAGCTCGATCAGCCCCAGCATTTT
>NA|TRBV27|NA|TRBJ1-5
CASSFSRAGQPQHF
TGTGCCAGCAGTTTTAGCAGGGCAGGGCAGCCCCAGCATTTT
>NA|TRBV25-1|TRBD1|TRBJ1-1
CASSGTGRGTEAFF
TGTGCCAGCAGTGGGACAGGGAGAGGCACTGAAGCTTTCTTT
>NA|TRBV5-5|NA|TRBJ2-7
CASSTLLRSGWDEQYF
TGTGCCAGCAGCACCCTCCTCCGGAGTGGCTGGGACGAGCAGTACTTC
>NA|TRBV2|NA|TRBJ1-5
CASGRDSHQPQHF
TGTGCCAGCGGGAGGGATAGTCATCAGCCCCAGCATTTT
>NA|TRBV7-2|NA|TRBJ2-7
CASSRDFSYEQYF
TGTGCCAGCAGCCGAGACTTTTCCTACGAGCAGTACTTC
>NA|TRBV30|NA|TRBJ1-2
CAWSVKGGYGYTF
TGTGCCTGGAGTGTAAAGGGAGGCTATGGCTACACCTTC
>NA|TRBV20-1|NA|TRBJ1-5
CSASSSGGPQHF
TGCAGTGCTAGTTCATCCGGAGGGCCCCAGCATTTT
>NA|TRBV5-1|TRBD2|TRBJ2-1
CASSASGREVYNEQFF
TGCGCCAGCAGCGCCTCTGGGCGGGAGGTCTACAATGAGCAGTTCTTC
>once|TRBV12-3/TRBV12-4|NA|TRBJ2-1
CAAQGRWGDEQFF
TGTGCCGCCCAAGGGCGGTGGGGCGATGAGCAGTTCTTC
>NA|TRBV7-8|TRBD2|TRBJ2-7
CASSGKGAGDFDEQYF
TGTGCCAGCAGCGGGAAAGGAGCGGGAGATTTCGACGAGCAGTACTTC
>NA|TRBV5-6|NA|TRBJ2-5
CASFRQAGRETQYF
TGTGCCAGCTTCAGACAGGCTGGTCGGGAGACCCAGTACTTC
>NA|TRBV12-3/TRBV12-4|NA|TRBJ1-1
CASSFRAGFEAFF
TGTGCCAGCAGTTTTCGGGCAGGGTTTGAAGCTTTCTTT
>NA|TRBV2|NA|TRBJ1-5
CASSGTEHQPQHF
TGTGCCAGCAGTGGGACAGAGCATCAGCCCCAGCATTTT
>once|TRBV7-3|NA|TRBJ2-5
CASSWAGSLGETQYF
TGTGCCAGCAGCTGGGCGGGGAGCTTGGGAGAGACCCAGTACTTC
>NA|TRBV5-8|TRBD1|TRBJ1-4
CASSQGQGAKEKLFF
TGTGCCAGCAGCCAGGGACAGGGGGCCAAAGAAAAACTGTTTTTT
>NA|TRBV5-1|TRBD2|TRBJ2-1
CASSWGLAGRYNEQFF
TGCGCCAGCAGCTGGGGGTTAGCGGGAAGATACAATGAGCAGTTCTTC
>NA|TRBV4-2|TRBD1|TRBJ2-7
CASSRTGAGEQYF
TGTGCCAGCAGCCGGACAGGCGCGGGCGAGCAGTACTTC
>few|TRBV24-1|NA|TRBJ1-4
CATSDLDSEKLFF
TGTGCCACCAGTGACCTGGACAGCGAAAAACTGTTTTTT